A single sample is the source of the 13 T cell receptor beta chains below, sequenced in a study of blood T cell repertoires in COVID-19. TCRdb's copy holds only in-frame clones and misses some; the assay was immunoSEQ multiplex PCR. The sample holds just under 95,000 clones, over 70% seen once. Sample: peripheral blood. Receptor source: a human donor in a cohort sampled during active COVID-19.

The chain recombines TRBV5-6 with TRBJ1-1, with TRBD1 matching over 8 bases. With 5 bases clipped from V and 7 bases from J, the junction kept 10 bases outside the gene matches. The CDR3 totals 14 residues. CDR1 and CDR2 from the germline V gene are SGHDT and YYEEEE. The CDR3, as DNA: TGTGCCAGCAGTTCGGGACAGGCCTGGGGTGAAGCTTTCTTT. This sequence encodes CASSSGQAWGEAFF.

This chain connects TRBV5-1 to TRBJ1-5; perhaps TRBD1 as D (6 bases). The V gene's germline CDR1 is SGHRS and CDR2 YFSETQ. The length of the CDR3 is 13 residues. V was pared by 4 bases and J by 5 bases, with 10 bases between. The CDR3 reads CASSPDSDQPQHF. For the CDR3, the DNA is TGCGCCAGCAGCCCGGACAGCGATCAGCCCCAGCATTTT. The entire variable domain, with the rest obtained from reference TRBV5-1 and TRBJ1-5, is as follows: KAGVTQTPRYLIKTRGQQVTLSCSPISGHRSVSWYQQTPGQGLQFLFEYFSETQRNKGNFPGRFSGRQFSNSRSEMNVSTLELGDSALYLCASSPDSDQPQHFGDGTRLSIL.

This clone was counted once. Other DNA sequences of this sample code for an identical CDR3. The rearrangement links TRBV28 to TRBJ2-7, with a tentative D call TRBD1 (6 bases). Deletions cut 3 bases from V and 2 bases from J, with 8 bases between. In germline, CDR1 is MDHEN, CDR2 SYDVKM. The CDR3 is 13 amino acids. The CDR3 nucleotides are TGTGCCAGCAGTTTGACAGGAGCCTACGAGCAGTACTTC. Encoded protein: CASSLTGAYEQYF.

This rearrangement joins TRBV9 to TRBJ1-6; D ambiguous. V lost 0 bases and J 8 bases, leaving 18 bases between the germline ends. Germline CDR1 SGDLS, CDR2 YYNGEE. CDR3 length equals 17 residues. The CDR3 region has the DNA TGTGCCAGCAGCGTAGCGGCAGGTCTCGGAGGCGATTCACCCCTCCACTTT. This sequence encodes CASSVAAGLGGDSPLHF.

The V call is TRBV3-1 (or the pseudogene TRBV3-2), the J call TRBJ2-7; 8 bases agree with TRBD2. The CDR3 consists of 14 residues. V trimming: 1 base; J trimming: 6 bases; junction bases outside the gene matches: 5. Germline assignment: CDR1 LGHDT and CDR2 YNNKEL (reference sequence). The CDR3 loop is CASSQAGLAAEQYF. The CDR3 DNA is TGTGCCAGCAGCCAAGCCGGACTAGCAGCCGAGCAGTACTTC.

The DNA of the CDR3 is TGTGCCAGCAGCGACGGGACAGGGGGCAGGTACGAGCAGTACTTC. It translates to CASSDGTGGRYEQYF. The chain links TRBV3-1 (or the pseudogene TRBV3-2) to TRBJ2-7; the match to TRBD1 covers 12 bases. CDR3 length: 15 residues. Trimming cost V 5 bases and J 4 bases; bases outside gene matches: 6. Germline values: CDR1 LGHDT, CDR2 YNNKEL (reference sequence).

This chain links TRBV7-2 with TRBJ1-1; possibly TRBD1 for D (6 bases). V dropped 5 bases and J dropped 1 base, with 11 bases sitting between them. The CDR3 length is 14 residues. The V gene's germline CDR1 is SGHTA and CDR2 FQGNSA. CDR3 in amino acids: CASSLRGRNTEAFF. The CDR3 DNA reads TGTGCCAGCAGCCTTAGGGGGAGGAACACTGAAGCTTTCTTT. Using reference TRBV7-2 and TRBJ1-1 for the parts outside the CDR3, the full variable domain is GAGVSQSPSNKVTEKGKDVELRCDPISGHTALYWYRQSLGQGLEFLIYFQGNSAPDKSGLPSDRFSAERTGGSVSTLTIQRTQQEDSAVYLCASSLRGRNTEAFFGQGTRLTVV.

This chain joins TRBV5-1 and TRBJ2-5; D is perhaps TRBD2 (6 bases). The V and J ends lost 4 bases and 1 base respectively, with 17 bases between them. Germline CDR1 SGHRS, CDR2 YFSETQ. The CDR3 runs 16 residues. CDR3 residues: CASSTDPGTPQETQYF. CDR3 bases: TGCGCCAGCAGCACGGACCCCGGGACTCCCCAAGAGACCCAGTACTTC. The full variable domain, with the rest looked up from reference TRBV5-1 and TRBJ2-5, is KAGVTQTPRYLIKTRGQQVTLSCSPISGHRSVSWYQQTPGQGLQFLFEYFSETQRNKGNFPGRFSGRQFSNSRSEMNVSTLELGDSALYLCASSTDPGTPQETQYFGPGTRLLVL.

V is TRBV23-1 and J is TRBJ2-7; 9 bases fit TRBD1. TRBV23-1 is given ORF status, its function remaining uncertain. V trimming: 6 bases; J trimming: 3 bases; junction bases outside the gene matches: 9. The CDR3 totals 15 residues. The CDR3 DNA follows: TGCGCCAGCAGGGAGCCCGGGGACAGGGACTACGAGCAGTACTTC. This encodes CASREPGDRDYEQYF.

The chain has TRBV7-8 and TRBJ1-1; D is undetermined. The CDR3 covers 18 residues. Per germline, CDR1 SGHVS and CDR2 FQNEAQ. V dropped 2 bases and J dropped 0 bases, with 19 bases sitting between them. The DNA for the CDR3 is TGTGCCAGCAGCTTATCCCAAGGAGGAAATTACATGAACACTGAAGCTTTCTTT. Translation: CASSLSQGGNYMNTEAFF.

The chain carries TRBV5-1 and TRBJ2-7; D is perhaps TRBD1 (6 bases). V dropped 3 bases and J dropped 7 bases, with 17 bases sitting between them. The germline V gene has CDR1 SGHRS and CDR2 YFSETQ. The CDR3 has 14 residues. Here the CDR3 DNA reads TGCGCCAGCAGCTCACGGACAGCCGGTGGAGAGCAGTACTTC. This encodes CASSSRTAGGEQYF. Full variable domain (missing parts from reference TRBV5-1 and TRBJ2-7): KAGVTQTPRYLIKTRGQQVTLSCSPISGHRSVSWYQQTPGQGLQFLFEYFSETQRNKGNFPGRFSGRQFSNSRSEMNVSTLELGDSALYLCASSSRTAGGEQYFGPGTRLTVT.

The chain is built from TRBV5-1 and TRBJ2-3, with 10 bases matching TRBD2. Germline V gene sequence: CDR1 SGHRS, CDR2 YFSETQ. CDR3 length: 17 residues. V was clipped by 2 bases and J by 3 bases; unmatched bases: 9. CDR3 nucleotide sequence: TGCGCCAGCAGCTTTGGTTTTATTAGCGGGAGGACAGATACGCAGTATTTT. Protein product: CASSFGFISGRTDTQYF.

J is TRBJ2-7 and V is TRBV18, with a tentative D call TRBD1 (6 bases). With 9 bases removed from V and 0 bases from J, the gap between germline ends came to 15 bases. Germline V CDR1 and CDR2: KGHSH, LQKENI. The CDR3 consists of 14 residues. CDR3 DNA sequence: TGTGCCAGGACCCGGGACACTAGCTCCTACGAGCAGTACTTC. Its translation is CARTRDTSSYEQYF.